The T cell receptor (beta chain) described here comes from a study of vaccination and CD4 T cells after COVID-19. Overall study: The authors exposed cells to overlapping spike peptides derived from SARS-CoV-2, HCoV-NL63, HCoV-OC43 and HCoV-229E. Study-level results: Analysis of convalescent patients found that 304 of 307 vaccine-specific clones were spike mono-reactive.

This sample's treatment: roughly ten-day PBMC culture with coronavirus spike peptide pools or control peptides (ViraFEST assay). On days 3 and 7, half the medium was swapped for fresh IL-2-containing medium. CD4+ T cells that had been cultured provided DNA sequenced with the Oncomine TCR Beta short-read assay. TCRdb ran MiXCR on the PCR reads and lists one entry per CDR3 protein. The sample holds 20,000 or so distinct CDR3 sequences, roughly a quarter seen once. Turning to this clonotype: What it recognizes is unknown.

This CDR3 contains 14 residues. Germline loops: CDR1 LNHDA, CDR2 SQIVND (reference sequence). V lost 6 bases and J lost 5; bases outside the gene matches: 6. Input material: cultured CD4+ T cells from blood. V and J are TRBV19 and TRBJ2-5; 10 bases match TRBD1. The source is a human donor with COVID-19. CDR3 nucleotides: TGTGCCAGTAGCCCCTTGGGACAGGGGGAGACCCAGTACTTC. Its translation is CASSPLGQGETQYF. The variable domain in full, with the rest retrieved from reference TRBV19 and TRBJ2-5, is DGGITQSPKYLFRKEGQNVTLSCEQNLNHDAMYWYRQDPGQGLRLIYYSQIVNDFQKGDIAEGYSVSREKKESFPLTVTSAQKNPTAFYLCASSPLGQGETQYFGPGTRLLVL.